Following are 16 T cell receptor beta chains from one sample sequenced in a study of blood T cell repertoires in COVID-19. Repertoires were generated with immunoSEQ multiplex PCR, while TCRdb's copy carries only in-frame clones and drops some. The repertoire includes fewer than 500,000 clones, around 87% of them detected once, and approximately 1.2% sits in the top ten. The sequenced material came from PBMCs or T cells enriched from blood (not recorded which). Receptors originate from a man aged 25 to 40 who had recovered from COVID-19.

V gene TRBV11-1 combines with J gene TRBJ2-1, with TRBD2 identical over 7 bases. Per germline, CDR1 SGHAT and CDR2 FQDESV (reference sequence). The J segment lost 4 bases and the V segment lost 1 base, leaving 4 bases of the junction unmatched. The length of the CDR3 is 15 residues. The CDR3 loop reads CASSLDRGDYNEQFF. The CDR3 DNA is TGTGCCAGCAGCTTAGATCGGGGGGATTACAATGAGCAGTTCTTC.

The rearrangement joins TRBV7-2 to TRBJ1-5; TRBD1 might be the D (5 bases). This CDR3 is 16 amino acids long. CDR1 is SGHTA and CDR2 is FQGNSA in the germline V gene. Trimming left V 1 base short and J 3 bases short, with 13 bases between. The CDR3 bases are TGTGCCAGCAGCTTAGTAGGCGGGACGGTCAATCAGCCCCAGCATTTT. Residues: CASSLVGGTVNQPQHF.

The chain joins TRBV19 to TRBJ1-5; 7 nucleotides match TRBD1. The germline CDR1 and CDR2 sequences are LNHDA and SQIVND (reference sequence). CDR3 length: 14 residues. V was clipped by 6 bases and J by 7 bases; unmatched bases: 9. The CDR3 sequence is CASRPDRAGQPQHF. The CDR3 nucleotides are TGTGCCAGTAGGCCAGACAGGGCGGGACAGCCCCAGCATTTT.

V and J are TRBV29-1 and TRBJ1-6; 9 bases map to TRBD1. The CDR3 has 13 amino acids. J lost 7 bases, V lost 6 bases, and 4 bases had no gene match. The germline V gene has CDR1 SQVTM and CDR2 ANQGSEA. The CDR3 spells CSVIQGANSPLHF. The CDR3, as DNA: TGCAGCGTGATACAGGGGGCCAATTCACCCCTCCACTTT.

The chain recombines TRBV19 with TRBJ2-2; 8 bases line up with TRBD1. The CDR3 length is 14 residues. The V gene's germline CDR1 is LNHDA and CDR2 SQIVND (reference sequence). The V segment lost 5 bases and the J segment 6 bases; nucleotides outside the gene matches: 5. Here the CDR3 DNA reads TGTGCCAGTAGTCCTCAGGGGGCCTCCGGGGAGCTGTTTTTT. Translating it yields CASSPQGASGELFF.

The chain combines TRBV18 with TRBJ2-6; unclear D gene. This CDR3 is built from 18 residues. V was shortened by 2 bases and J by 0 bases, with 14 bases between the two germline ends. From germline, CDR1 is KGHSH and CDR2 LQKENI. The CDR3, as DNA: TGTGCCAGCTCACCATCAGAGGCTACCATCTCTGGGGCCAACGTCCTGACTTTC. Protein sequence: CASSPSEATISGANVLTF.

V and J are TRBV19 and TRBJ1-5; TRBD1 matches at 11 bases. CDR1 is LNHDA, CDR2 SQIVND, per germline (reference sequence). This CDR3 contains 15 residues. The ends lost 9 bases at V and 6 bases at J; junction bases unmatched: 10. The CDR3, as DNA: TGTGCCAGCCGGACAGGGGGCGCCGGGGGTCAGCCCCAGCATTTT. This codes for CASRTGGAGGQPQHF.

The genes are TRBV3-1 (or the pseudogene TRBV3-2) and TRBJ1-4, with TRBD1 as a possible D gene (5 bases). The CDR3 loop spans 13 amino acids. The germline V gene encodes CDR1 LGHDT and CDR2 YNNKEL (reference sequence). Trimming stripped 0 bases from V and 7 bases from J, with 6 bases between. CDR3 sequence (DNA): TGTGCCAGCAGCCAAGATAGGGGTGAAAAACTGTTTTTT. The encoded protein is CASSQDRGEKLFF.

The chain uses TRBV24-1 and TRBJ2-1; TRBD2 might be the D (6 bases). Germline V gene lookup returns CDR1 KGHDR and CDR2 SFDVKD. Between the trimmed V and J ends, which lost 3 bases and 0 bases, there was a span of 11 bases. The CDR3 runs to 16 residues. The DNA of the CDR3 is TGTGCCACCAGTGATCCCCGGGGGAGCTCCTACAATGAGCAGTTCTTC. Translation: CATSDPRGSSYNEQFF.

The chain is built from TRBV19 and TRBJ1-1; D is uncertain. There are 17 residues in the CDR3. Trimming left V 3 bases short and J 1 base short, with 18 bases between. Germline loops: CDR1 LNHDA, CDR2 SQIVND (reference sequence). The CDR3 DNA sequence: TGTGCCAGTAGTATTTATGTACCAGGTGCAGGGAACACTGAAGCTTTCTTT. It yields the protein CASSIYVPGAGNTEAFF.

The DNA for the CDR3 is TGTGCCTGGAGGGTGACTAGTGGAGAGACCCAGTACTTC. Its translation is CAWRVTSGETQYF. V gene TRBV30 combines with J gene TRBJ2-5, with D possibly matching TRBD2 (6 bases). Trimming cost V 3 bases and J 4 bases, with 12 bases left between them. Per the germline V gene, CDR1 is GTSNPN and CDR2 is SVGIG (reference sequence). The CDR3 totals 13 residues.

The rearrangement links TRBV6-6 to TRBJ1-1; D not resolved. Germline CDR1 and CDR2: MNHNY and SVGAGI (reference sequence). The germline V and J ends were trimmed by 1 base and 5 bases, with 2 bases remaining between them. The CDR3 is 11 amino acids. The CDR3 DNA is TGTGCCAGCAGTTACTTAACTGAAGCTTTCTTT. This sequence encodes CASSYLTEAFF.

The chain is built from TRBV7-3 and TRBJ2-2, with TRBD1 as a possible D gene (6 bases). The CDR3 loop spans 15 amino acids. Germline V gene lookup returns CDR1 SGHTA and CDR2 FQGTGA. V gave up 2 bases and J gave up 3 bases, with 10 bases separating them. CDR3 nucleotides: TGTGCCAGCAGCTTATGGGGGCACGACACCGGGGAGCTGTTTTTT. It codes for CASSLWGHDTGELFF.

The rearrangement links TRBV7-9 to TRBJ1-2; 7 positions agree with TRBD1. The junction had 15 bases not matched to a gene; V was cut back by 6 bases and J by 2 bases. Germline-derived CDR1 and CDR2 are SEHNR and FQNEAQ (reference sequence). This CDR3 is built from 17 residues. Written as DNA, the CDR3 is TGTGCCAGCAGTTCCCTGCGACAGGGAACCCTAAACTATGGCTACACCTTC. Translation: CASSSLRQGTLNYGYTF.

The CDR3 here is CASSSTSALSVETQYF. Written as DNA, the CDR3 is TGTGCCAGCAGCTCCACTAGCGCCTTAAGCGTAGAGACCCAGTACTTC. V is TRBV7-6 and J is TRBJ2-5; 7 bases align to TRBD2. Germline CDR1 and CDR2: SGHVS and FNYEAQ. The CDR3 spans 16 residues. V lost 4 bases and J lost 4; bases outside the gene matches: 12.

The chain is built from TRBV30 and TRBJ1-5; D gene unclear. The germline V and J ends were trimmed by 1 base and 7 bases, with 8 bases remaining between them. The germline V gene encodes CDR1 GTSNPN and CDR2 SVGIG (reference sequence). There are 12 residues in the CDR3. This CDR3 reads CAWSGTGQPQHF. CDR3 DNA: TGTGCCTGGAGTGGGACTGGGCAGCCCCAGCATTTT.